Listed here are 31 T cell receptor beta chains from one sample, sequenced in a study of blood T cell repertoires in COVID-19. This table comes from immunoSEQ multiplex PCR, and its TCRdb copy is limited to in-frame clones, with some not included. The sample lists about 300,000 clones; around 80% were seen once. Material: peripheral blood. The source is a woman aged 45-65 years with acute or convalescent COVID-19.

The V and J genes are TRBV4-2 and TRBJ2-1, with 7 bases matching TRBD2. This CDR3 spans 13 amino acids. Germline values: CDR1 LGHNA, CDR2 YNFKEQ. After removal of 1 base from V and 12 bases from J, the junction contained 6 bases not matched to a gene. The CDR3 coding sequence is TGTGCCAGCAGCCAAGTCAGCGGGACCCTGCAGTTCTTC. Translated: CASSQVSGTLQFF.

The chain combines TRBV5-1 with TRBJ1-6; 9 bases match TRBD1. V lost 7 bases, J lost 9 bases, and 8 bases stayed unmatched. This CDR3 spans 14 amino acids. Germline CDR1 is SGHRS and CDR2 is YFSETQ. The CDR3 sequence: CASCTGTGFSPLHF. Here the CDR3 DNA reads TGCGCCAGCTGTACCGGGACAGGGTTTTCACCCCTCCACTTT.

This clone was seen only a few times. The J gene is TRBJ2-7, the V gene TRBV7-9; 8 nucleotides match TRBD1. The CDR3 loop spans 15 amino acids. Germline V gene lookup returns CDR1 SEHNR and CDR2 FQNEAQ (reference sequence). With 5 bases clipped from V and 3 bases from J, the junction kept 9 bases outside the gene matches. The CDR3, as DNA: TGTGCCAGCAGCCCCCAGGACAGGGTAAACTACGAGCAGTACGTC. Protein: CASSPQDRVNYEQYV.

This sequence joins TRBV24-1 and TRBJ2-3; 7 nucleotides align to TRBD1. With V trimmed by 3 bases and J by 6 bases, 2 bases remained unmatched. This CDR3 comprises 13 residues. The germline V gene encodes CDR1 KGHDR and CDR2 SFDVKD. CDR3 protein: CATSDARGDTQYF. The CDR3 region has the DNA TGTGCCACCAGTGATGCCAGGGGGGATACGCAGTATTTT.

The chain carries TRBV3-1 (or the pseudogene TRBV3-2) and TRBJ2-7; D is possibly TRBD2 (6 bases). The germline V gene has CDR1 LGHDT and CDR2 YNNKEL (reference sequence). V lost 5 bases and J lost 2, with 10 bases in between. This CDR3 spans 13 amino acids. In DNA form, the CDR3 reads TGTGCCAGCAGCAAGGGACTGCCCTACGAGCAGTACGTC. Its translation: CASSKGLPYEQYV.

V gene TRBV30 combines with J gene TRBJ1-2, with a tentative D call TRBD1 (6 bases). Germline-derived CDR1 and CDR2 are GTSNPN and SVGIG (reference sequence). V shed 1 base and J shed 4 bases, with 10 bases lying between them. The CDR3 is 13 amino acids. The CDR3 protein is CAWSEGRGYGYTF. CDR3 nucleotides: TGTGCCTGGAGTGAGGGCAGGGGCTATGGCTACACCTTC.

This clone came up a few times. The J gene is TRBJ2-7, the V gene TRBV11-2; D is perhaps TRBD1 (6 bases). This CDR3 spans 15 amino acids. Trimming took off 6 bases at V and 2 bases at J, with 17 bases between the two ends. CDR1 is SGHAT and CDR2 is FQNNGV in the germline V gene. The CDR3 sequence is CASSLPQQGAYEQYF. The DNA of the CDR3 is TGTGCCAGCAGTCTACCTCAACAGGGTGCCTACGAGCAGTACTTC.

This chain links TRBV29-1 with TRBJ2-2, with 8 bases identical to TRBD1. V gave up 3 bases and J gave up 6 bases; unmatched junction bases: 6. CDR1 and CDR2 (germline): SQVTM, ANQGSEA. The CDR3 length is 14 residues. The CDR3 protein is CSVDDATGAGELFF. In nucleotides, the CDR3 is TGCAGCGTTGACGATGCGACAGGGGCCGGGGAGCTGTTTTTT.

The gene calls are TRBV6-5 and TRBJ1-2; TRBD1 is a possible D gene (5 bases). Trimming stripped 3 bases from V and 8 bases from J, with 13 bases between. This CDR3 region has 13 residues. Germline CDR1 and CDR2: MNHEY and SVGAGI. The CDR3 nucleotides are TGTGCCAGCAGTTATAATCACAGGTTCGGCTACACCTTC. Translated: CASSYNHRFGYTF.

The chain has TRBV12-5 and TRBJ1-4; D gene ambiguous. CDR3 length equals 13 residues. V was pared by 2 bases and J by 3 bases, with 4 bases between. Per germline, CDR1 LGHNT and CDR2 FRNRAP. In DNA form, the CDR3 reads TGTGCTAGTGGTTTGCCCTCTAATGAAAAACTGTTTTTT. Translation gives CASGLPSNEKLFF.

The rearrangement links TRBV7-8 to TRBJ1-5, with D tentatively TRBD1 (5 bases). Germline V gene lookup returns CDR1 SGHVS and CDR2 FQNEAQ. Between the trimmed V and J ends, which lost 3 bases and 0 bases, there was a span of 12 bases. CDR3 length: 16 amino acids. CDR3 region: CASSFGGSYSNQPQHF. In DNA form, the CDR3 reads TGTGCCAGCAGCTTCGGGGGGTCTTATAGCAATCAGCCCCAGCATTTT.

CDR3 residues: CASTTDRTNYGYTF. In nucleotides, the CDR3 is TGTGCCAGCACAACCGACAGGACTAACTATGGCTACACCTTC. The rearrangement links TRBV11-2 to TRBJ1-2, with D possibly being TRBD1 (6 bases). The V gene lost 7 bases and the J gene lost 0 bases, with 12 bases spanning the gap. The germline gives CDR1 SGHAT, CDR2 FQNNGV. The CDR3 runs 14 residues.

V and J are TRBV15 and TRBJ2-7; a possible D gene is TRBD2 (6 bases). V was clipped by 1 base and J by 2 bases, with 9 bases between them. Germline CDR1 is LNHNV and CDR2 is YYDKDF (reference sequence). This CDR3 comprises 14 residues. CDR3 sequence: CATSRGDFPYEQYF. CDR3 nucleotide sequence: TGTGCCACCAGCAGAGGGGACTTCCCCTACGAGCAGTACTTC.

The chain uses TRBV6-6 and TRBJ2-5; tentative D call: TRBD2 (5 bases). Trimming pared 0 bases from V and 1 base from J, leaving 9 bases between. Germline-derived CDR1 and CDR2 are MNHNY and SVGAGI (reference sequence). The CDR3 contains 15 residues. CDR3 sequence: CASSYSRASQETQYF. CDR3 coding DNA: TGTGCCAGCAGTTACTCGCGGGCGAGCCAAGAGACCCAGTACTTC.

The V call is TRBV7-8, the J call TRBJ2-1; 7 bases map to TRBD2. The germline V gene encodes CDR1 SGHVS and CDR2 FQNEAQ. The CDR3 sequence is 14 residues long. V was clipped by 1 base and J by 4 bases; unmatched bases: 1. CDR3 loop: CASSLERGYNEQFF. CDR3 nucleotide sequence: TGTGCCAGCAGCTTAGAGCGGGGATACAATGAGCAGTTCTTC.

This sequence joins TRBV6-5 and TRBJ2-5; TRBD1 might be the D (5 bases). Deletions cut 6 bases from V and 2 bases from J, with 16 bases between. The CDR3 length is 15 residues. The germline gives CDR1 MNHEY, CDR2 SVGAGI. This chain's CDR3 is CASRRQRDSQETQYF. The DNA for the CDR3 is TGTGCCAGCAGGCGACAGCGAGATTCTCAAGAGACCCAGTACTTC.

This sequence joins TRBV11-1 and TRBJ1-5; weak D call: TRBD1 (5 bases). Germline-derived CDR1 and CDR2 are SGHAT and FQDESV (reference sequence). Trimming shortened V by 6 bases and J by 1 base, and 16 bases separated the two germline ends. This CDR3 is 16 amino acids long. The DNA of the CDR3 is TGTGCCAGCAGTCGTAAAAGGGGTCGGAGCAATCAGCCCCAGCATTTT. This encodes CASSRKRGRSNQPQHF.

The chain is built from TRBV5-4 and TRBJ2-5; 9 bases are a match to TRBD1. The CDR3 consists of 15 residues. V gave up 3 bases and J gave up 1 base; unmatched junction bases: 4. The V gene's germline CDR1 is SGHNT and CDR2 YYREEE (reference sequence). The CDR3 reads CASSSGQGGQETQYF. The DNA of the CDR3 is TGTGCCAGCAGCTCGGGACAGGGCGGCCAAGAGACCCAGTACTTC.

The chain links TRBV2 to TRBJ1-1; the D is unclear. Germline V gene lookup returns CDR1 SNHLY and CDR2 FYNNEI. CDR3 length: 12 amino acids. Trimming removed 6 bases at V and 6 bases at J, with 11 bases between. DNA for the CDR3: TGTGCCAGCAGCCCCGAGAGGTCTGAAGCTTTCTTT. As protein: CASSPERSEAFF.

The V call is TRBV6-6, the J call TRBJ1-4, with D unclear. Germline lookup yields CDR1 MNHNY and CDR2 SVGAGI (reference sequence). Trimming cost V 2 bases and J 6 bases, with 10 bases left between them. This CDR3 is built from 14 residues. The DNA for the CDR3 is TGTGCCAGCAGTTACAACATTGCGGATGAAAAACTGTTTTTT. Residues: CASSYNIADEKLFF.

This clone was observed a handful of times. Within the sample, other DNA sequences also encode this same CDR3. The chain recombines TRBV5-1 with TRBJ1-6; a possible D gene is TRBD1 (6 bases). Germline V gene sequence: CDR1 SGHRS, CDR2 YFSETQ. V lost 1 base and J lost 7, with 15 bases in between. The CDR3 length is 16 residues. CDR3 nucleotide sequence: TGCGCCAGCAGCTTGCGACCGGGACAAGGCAATTCACCCCTCCACTTT. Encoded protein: CASSLRPGQGNSPLHF.

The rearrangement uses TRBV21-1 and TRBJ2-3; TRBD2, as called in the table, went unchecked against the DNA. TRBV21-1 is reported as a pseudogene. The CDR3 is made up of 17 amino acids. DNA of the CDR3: TGTGCCAGCAGCAAAGCGGGACTAGCGGACAGCACAGATACGCAGTATTTT. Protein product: CASSKAGLADSTDTQYF.

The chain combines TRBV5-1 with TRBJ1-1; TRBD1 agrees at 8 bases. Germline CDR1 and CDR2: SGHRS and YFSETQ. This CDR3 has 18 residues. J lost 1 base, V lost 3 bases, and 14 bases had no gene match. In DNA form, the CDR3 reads TGCGCCAGCAGCTCCCCCCTGGGACAGGCGGCGGGGAACACTGAAGCTTTCTTT. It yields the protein CASSSPLGQAAGNTEAFF.

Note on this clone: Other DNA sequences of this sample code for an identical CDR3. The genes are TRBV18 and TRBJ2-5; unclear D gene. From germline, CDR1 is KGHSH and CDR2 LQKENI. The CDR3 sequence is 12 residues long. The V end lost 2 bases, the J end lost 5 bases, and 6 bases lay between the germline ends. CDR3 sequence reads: CASSPSRETQYF. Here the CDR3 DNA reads TGTGCCAGCTCACCAAGCCGGGAGACCCAGTACTTC.

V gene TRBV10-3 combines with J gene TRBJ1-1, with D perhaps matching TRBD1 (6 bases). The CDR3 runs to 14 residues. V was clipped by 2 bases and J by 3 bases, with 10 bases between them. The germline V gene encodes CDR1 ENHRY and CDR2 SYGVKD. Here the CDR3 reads CAISEGQGYTEAFF. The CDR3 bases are TGTGCCATCAGTGAGGGGCAGGGGTACACTGAAGCTTTCTTT.

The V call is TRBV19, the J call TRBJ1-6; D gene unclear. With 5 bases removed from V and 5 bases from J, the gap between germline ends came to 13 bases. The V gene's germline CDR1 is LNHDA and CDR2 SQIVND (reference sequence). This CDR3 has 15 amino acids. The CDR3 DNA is TGTGCCAGTAGTCCTTGGGCAGGAAATAATTCACCCCTCCACTTT. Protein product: CASSPWAGNNSPLHF.

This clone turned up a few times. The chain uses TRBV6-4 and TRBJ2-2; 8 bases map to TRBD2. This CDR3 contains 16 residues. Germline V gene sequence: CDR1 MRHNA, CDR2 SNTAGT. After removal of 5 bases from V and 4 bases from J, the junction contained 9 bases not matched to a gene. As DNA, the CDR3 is TGTGCCAGCAGTCCCTCAGACGGGGGGGCCACCGGGGAGCTGTTTTTT. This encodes CASSPSDGGATGELFF.

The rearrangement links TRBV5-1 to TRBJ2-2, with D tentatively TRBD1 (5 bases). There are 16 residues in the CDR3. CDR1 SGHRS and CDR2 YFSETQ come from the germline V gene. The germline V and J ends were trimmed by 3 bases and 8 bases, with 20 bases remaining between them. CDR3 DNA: TGCGCCAGCAGCTCTTCTGGGGCCTCGGTGACGGGGGAGCTGTTTTTT. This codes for CASSSSGASVTGELFF.

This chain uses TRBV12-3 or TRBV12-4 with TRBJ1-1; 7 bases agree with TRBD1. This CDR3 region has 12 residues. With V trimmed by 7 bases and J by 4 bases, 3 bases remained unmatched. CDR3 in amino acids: CASTTGVTEAFF. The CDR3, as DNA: TGTGCCAGCACTACAGGGGTCACTGAAGCTTTCTTT.

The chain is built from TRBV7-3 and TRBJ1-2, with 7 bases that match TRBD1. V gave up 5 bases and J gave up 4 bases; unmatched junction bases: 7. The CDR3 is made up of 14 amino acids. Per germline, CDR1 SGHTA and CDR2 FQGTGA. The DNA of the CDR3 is TGTGCCAGCAGCCAAGAGAGGGACAGCTATGGCTACACCTTC. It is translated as CASSQERDSYGYTF.

The DNA for the CDR3 is TGCGCCAGCAGCCCTAAGAGACTCTCTGGGGCCAACGTCCTGACTTTC. Protein sequence: CASSPKRLSGANVLTF. J is TRBJ2-6 and V is TRBV4-3; no clear D gene. The V gene's germline CDR1 is LGHNA and CDR2 YSLEER. V lost 4 bases and J lost 0, with 10 bases in between. The CDR3 covers 16 residues.